The entry below gives a single T cell receptor (beta chain) sequence along with its context. This entry is derived from a study of CD8+ T cells in alopecia areata. For the study at large: Tofacitinib administration persisted for 6 to 18 months, succeeded by 6 months off drug.

Sample treatment: oral pan-JAK inhibitor, 5-10 mg twice daily. Those with alopecia areata gave lesional scalp punch biopsies and peripheral blood. cDNA reverse transcribed from extracted RNA served as the sequencing template. The protocol was immunoSEQ multiplex PCR, while the TCRdb copy is restricted to in-frame clones and leaves out a portion. The repertoire holds around 210,000 clones, 55% to 70% seen once, with 4.2% in the top ten. The sample in question was CD4+ T cells sorted from blood, obtained at week 4, from a patient treated with tofacitinib. This receptor was identified in a human donor with alopecia areata.

CDR3 in DNA: TGTGCCAGCTCACCCGTTATGGATGAGCAGTTCTTC. It specifies CASSPVMDEQFF. This chain joins TRBV18 and TRBJ2-1; D not resolved. Germline-derived CDR1 and CDR2 are KGHSH and LQKENI. V lost 3 bases and J 8 bases, leaving 8 bases between the germline ends. The length of the CDR3 is 12 residues. Together with reference TRBV18 and TRBJ2-1, the CDR3 gives the full variable domain: NAGVMQNPRHLVRRRGQEARLRCSPMKGHSHVYWYRQLPEEGLKFMVYLQKENIIDESGMPKERFSAEFPKEGPSILRIQQVVRGDSAAYFCASSPVMDEQFFGPGTRLTVL.